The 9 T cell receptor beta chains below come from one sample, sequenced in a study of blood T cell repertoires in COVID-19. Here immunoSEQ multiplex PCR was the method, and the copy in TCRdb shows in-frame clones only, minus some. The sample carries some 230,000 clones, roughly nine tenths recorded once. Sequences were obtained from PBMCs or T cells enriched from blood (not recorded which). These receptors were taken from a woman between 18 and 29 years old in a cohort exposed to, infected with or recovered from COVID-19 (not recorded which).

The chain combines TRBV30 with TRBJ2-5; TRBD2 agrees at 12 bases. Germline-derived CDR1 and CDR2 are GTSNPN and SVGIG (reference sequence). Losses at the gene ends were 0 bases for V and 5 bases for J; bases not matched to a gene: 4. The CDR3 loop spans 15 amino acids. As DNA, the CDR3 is TGTGCCTGGAGTGTTCTAGCGGGAGGGGGTGAGACCCAGTACTTC. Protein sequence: CAWSVLAGGGETQYF.

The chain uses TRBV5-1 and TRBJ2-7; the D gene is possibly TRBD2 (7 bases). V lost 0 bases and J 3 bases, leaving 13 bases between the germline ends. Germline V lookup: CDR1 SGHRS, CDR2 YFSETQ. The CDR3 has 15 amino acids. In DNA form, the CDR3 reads TGCGCCAGCAGCTTGGGTGGGAGGGGGGACTACGAGCAGTACTTC. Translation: CASSLGGRGDYEQYF. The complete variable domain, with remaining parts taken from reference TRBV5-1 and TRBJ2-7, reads KAGVTQTPRYLIKTRGQQVTLSCSPISGHRSVSWYQQTPGQGLQFLFEYFSETQRNKGNFPGRFSGRQFSNSRSEMNVSTLELGDSALYLCASSLGGRGDYEQYFGPGTRLTVT.

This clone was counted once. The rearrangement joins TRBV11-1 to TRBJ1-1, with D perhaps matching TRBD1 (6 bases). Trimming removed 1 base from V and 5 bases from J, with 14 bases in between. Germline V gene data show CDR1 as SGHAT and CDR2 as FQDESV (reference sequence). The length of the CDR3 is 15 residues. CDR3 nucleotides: TGTGCCAGCAGCTTAGTAACAGGGTTGACGACTGAAGCTTTCTTT. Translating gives CASSLVTGLTTEAFF.

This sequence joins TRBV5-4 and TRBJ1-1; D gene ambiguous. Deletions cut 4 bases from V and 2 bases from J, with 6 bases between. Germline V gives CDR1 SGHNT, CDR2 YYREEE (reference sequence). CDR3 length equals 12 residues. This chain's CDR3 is CASSGGNTEAFF. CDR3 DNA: TGTGCCAGCAGCGGAGGAAACACTGAAGCTTTCTTT. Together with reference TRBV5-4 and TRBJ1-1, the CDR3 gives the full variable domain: ETGVTQSPTHLIKTRGQQVTLRCSSQSGHNTVSWYQQALGQGPQFIFQYYREEENGRGNFPPRFSGLQFPNYSSELNVNALELDDSALYLCASSGGNTEAFFGQGTRLTVV.

The CDR3 sequence is CAWSPQGAGEAFF. CDR3 DNA: TGTGCCTGGAGCCCCCAGGGGGCGGGTGAAGCTTTCTTT. The chain employs TRBV30 and TRBJ1-1, with TRBD1 matching over 8 bases. The CDR3 extends over 13 amino acids. Germline trimming cut 3 bases from V and 7 bases from J; bases unmatched to any gene: 7. Per germline, CDR1 GTSNPN and CDR2 SVGIG (reference sequence).

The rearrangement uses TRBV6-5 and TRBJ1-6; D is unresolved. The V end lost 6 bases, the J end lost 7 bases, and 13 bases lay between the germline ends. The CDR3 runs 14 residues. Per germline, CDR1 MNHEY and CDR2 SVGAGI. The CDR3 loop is CASSDIFGNSPLHF. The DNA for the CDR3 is TGTGCCAGCAGCGATATATTTGGCAATTCACCCCTCCACTTT.

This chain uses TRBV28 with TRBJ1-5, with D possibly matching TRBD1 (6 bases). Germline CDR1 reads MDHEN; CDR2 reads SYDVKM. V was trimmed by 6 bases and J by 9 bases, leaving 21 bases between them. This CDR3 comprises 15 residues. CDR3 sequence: CASSLPGTGIRPQHF. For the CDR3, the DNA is TGTGCCAGCAGCCTCCCCGGAACAGGGATTCGGCCCCAGCATTTT.

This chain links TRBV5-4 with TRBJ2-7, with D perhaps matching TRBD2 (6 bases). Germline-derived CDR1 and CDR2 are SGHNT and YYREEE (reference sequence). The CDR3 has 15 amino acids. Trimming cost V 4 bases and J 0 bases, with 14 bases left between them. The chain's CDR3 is CASSRSAGPSYEQYF. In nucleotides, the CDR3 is TGTGCCAGCAGCCGCTCTGCGGGGCCCTCCTACGAGCAGTACTTC.

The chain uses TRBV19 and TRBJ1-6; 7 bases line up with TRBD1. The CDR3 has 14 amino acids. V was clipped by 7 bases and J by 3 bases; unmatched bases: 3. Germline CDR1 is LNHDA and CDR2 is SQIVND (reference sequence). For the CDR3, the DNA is TGTGCCAGTAAGGACAGGTTCTATAATTCACCCCTCCACTTT. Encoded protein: CASKDRFYNSPLHF.